One and the same sample provided the 20 T cell receptor beta chains below, sequenced in a study of control samples from healthy donors and cancer patients. The assay was immunoSEQ multiplex PCR, and TCRdb's table has in-frame clones only and misses some. The table lists 95,000 to 150,000 clones, roughly 87% of them singletons, with around 1.8% in the top ten. The sample taken for sequencing was blood. Source of these receptors: a man aged 18 to 29 in good health.

In its sample, this clone was seen a few times. The chain couples TRBV2 to TRBJ1-4; D might be TRBD1 (6 bases). CDR3 length: 15 residues. Germline V gene sequence: CDR1 SNHLY, CDR2 FYNNEI. The V end was cut by 9 bases, the J end by 6 bases, with 20 bases between. CDR3 DNA sequence: TGTGCCAGAGCCTCAACAGGGAGAACGGATGAAAAACTGTTTTTT. Residues: CARASTGRTDEKLFF.

There are a few counts of this clone. V is TRBV30 and J is TRBJ1-4; D not resolved. The CDR3 has 13 residues. Trimming took off 0 bases at V and 2 bases at J, with 4 bases between the two ends. Germline V gives CDR1 GTSNPN, CDR2 SVGIG (reference sequence). The CDR3 sequence is CAWSVVTNEKLFF. In DNA, the CDR3 is TGTGCCTGGAGTGTAGTTACTAATGAAAAACTGTTTTTT.

The V gene is TRBV19, the J gene TRBJ2-1, with a weak D call TRBD2 (6 bases). V was trimmed by 2 bases and J by 5 bases, leaving 10 bases between them. Germline V gene lookup returns CDR1 LNHDA and CDR2 SQIVND (reference sequence). This CDR3 is built from 14 residues. The CDR3 sequence: CASSILAVNNEQFF. For the CDR3, the DNA is TGTGCCAGTAGTATATTAGCGGTAAACAATGAGCAGTTCTTC.

The chain joins TRBV6-5 to TRBJ1-5; TRBD1 is a possible D gene (6 bases). CDR1 MNHEY and CDR2 SVGAGI come from the germline V gene. This CDR3 contains 14 residues. Deletions cut 5 bases from V and 7 bases from J, with 15 bases between. CDR3 in DNA: TGTGCCAGCAGTATGACAGGTATGGGACAGCCCCAGCATTTT. Protein product: CASSMTGMGQPQHF.

The V call is TRBV13, the J call TRBJ2-1, with D perhaps TRBD2 (6 bases). This CDR3 is 12 amino acids long. The germline V gene encodes CDR1 PRHDT and CDR2 FYEKMQ (reference sequence). The ends were cut back, 1 base at V and 10 bases at J, with 8 bases in the middle. The CDR3 loop is CASSLAGAEQFF. The CDR3 DNA follows: TGTGCCAGCAGCTTAGCGGGAGCGGAGCAGTTCTTC.

The chain is built from TRBV5-4 and TRBJ2-1; a weak D match, TRBD2 (6 bases). V gave up 2 bases and J gave up 7 bases, with 13 bases separating them. Germline V gene sequence: CDR1 SGHNT, CDR2 YYREEE (reference sequence). The CDR3 spans 14 residues. The CDR3 DNA is TGTGCCAGCAGCTTTAGGGACTCCACAAATGAGCAGTTCTTC. As protein: CASSFRDSTNEQFF. Full variable domain (remainder filled in from reference TRBV5-4 and TRBJ2-1): ETGVTQSPTHLIKTRGQQVTLRCSSQSGHNTVSWYQQALGQGPQFIFQYYREEENGRGNFPPRFSGLQFPNYSSELNVNALELDDSALYLCASSFRDSTNEQFFGPGTRLTVL.

In DNA, the CDR3 is TGTGCCAGCACCTTTGACAGGGACAAGACCCAGTACTTC. Protein product: CASTFDRDKTQYF. The J gene is TRBJ2-5, the V gene TRBV6-5, with 7 bases fitting TRBD1. CDR1 is MNHEY and CDR2 is SVGAGI in the germline V gene. V gave up 7 bases and J gave up 6 bases; unmatched junction bases: 8. The length of the CDR3 is 13 residues.

The CDR3 sequence: CASSLVGFNQPQHF. CDR3 bases: TGTGCCAGCAGCTTAGTCGGATTCAATCAGCCCCAGCATTTT. The chain recombines TRBV7-9 with TRBJ1-5; D is ambiguous. Trimming cost V 1 base and J 3 bases, with 7 bases left between them. This CDR3 has 14 amino acids. Germline-derived CDR1 and CDR2 are SEHNR and FQNEAQ (reference sequence).

The gene calls are TRBV18 and TRBJ1-5; TRBD1 might be the D (6 bases). CDR3 length: 15 residues. Per germline, CDR1 KGHSH and CDR2 LQKENI. V was cut by 1 base and J by 3 bases, with 10 bases left in between. CDR3: CASSPLTGTNQPQHF. For the CDR3, the DNA is TGTGCCAGCTCACCACTTACAGGGACCAATCAGCCCCAGCATTTT.

The genes are TRBV18 and TRBJ2-2; D gene uncertain. V was shortened by 4 bases and J by 4 bases, with 7 bases between the two germline ends. Germline V gene sequence: CDR1 KGHSH, CDR2 LQKENI. This CDR3 is built from 13 residues. The CDR3 here is CASSLPSTGELFF. CDR3 DNA sequence: TGTGCCAGCTCACTCCCGAGCACCGGGGAGCTGTTTTTT.

The chain couples TRBV28 to TRBJ2-3; D may be TRBD2 (6 bases). Trimming removed 6 bases from V and 0 bases from J, with 13 bases in between. The CDR3 sequence is 15 residues long. Germline assignment: CDR1 MDHEN and CDR2 SYDVKM. The CDR3: CASRGSGTSTDTQYF. The CDR3 nucleotides are TGTGCCAGCAGGGGTAGCGGAACTAGCACAGATACGCAGTATTTT.

The chain uses TRBV11-3 and TRBJ2-7; perhaps TRBD1 as D (6 bases). V dropped 5 bases and J dropped 2 bases, with 13 bases sitting between them. Germline CDR1 and CDR2: SGHNT and YENEEA. The CDR3 consists of 14 residues. For the CDR3, the DNA is TGTGCCAGCAGCACGGCGGACAGCCCCTACGAGCAGTACTTC. It codes for CASSTADSPYEQYF.

The rearrangement uses TRBV7-9 and TRBJ2-7; D tentatively fits TRBD1 or TRBD2 (5 bases each). Between the trimmed V and J ends, which lost 0 bases and 2 bases, there was a span of 5 bases. There are 13 residues in the CDR3. Germline CDR1 is SEHNR and CDR2 is FQNEAQ (reference sequence). CDR3 coding DNA: TGTGCCAGCAGCTTAGCGGGGGCCTACGAGCAGTACTTC. Its translation: CASSLAGAYEQYF. Complete variable domain (other parts from reference TRBV7-9 and TRBJ2-7): DTGVSQNPRHKITKRGQNVTFRCDPISEHNRLYWYRQTLGQGPEFLTYFQNEAQLEKSRLLSDRFSAERPKGSFSTLEIQRTEQGDSAMYLCASSLAGAYEQYFGPGTRLTVT.

The rearrangement joins TRBV28 to TRBJ1-1; D is undetermined. Germline V gene data show CDR1 as MDHEN and CDR2 as SYDVKM. CDR3 length: 13 residues. Trimming removed 8 bases from V and 1 base from J, with 11 bases in between. CDR3 coding DNA: TGTGCCAGCCTCTGGGGTACGAACACTGAAGCTTTCTTT. This gives the protein CASLWGTNTEAFF.

The chain carries TRBV21-1 and TRBJ2-2; the DNA was not used to check the table's D call, TRBD2. TRBV21-1 is listed as a pseudogene. The CDR3 spans 16 residues. The CDR3 spells CASSNIGGGGTGELFF. Written as DNA, the CDR3 is TGTGCCAGCAGTAATATAGGGGGGGGCGGAACCGGGGAGCTGTTTTTT.

The chain couples TRBV7-9 to TRBJ1-1; TRBD1 might be the D (6 bases). The CDR3 is 15 residues long. V lost 4 bases to trimming and J lost 1 base, with 13 bases between them. CDR1 and CDR2 from the germline V gene are SEHNR and FQNEAQ (reference sequence). CDR3 in amino acids: CASSSTTGPNTEAFF. CDR3 DNA sequence: TGTGCCAGCAGCTCAACTACAGGGCCGAACACTGAAGCTTTCTTT.

The V gene is TRBV7-8, the J gene TRBJ1-4, with D perhaps TRBD1 (5 bases). Germline V CDR1 and CDR2: SGHVS, FQNEAQ. The CDR3 runs to 14 residues. Trimming removed 2 bases at V and 4 bases at J, with 8 bases between. The CDR3 loop reads CASSLTTDNEKLFF. The DNA for the CDR3 is TGTGCCAGCAGCTTAACGACAGATAATGAAAAACTGTTTTTT.

This chain connects TRBV24-1 to TRBJ2-3; 9 bases line up with TRBD2. The germline gives CDR1 KGHDR, CDR2 SFDVKD. The junction had 10 bases not matched to a gene; V was cut back by 5 bases and J by 5 bases. The CDR3 contains 16 residues. CDR3 sequence: CATSGGVAGAGDTQYF. CDR3 nucleotides: TGTGCCACCAGTGGAGGAGTAGCGGGAGCGGGAGATACGCAGTATTTT.

The V and J genes are TRBV10-3 and TRBJ1-4; D is uncertain. The CDR3 is 15 residues long. Trimming stripped 3 bases from V and 8 bases from J, with 16 bases between. Germline CDR1 and CDR2: ENHRY and SYGVKD. The CDR3 nucleotides read TGTGCCATCAGTGACAGTCGGGGATTACAAGAAAAACTGTTTTTT. Its protein product is CAISDSRGLQEKLFF.

The V gene is TRBV19, the J gene TRBJ2-1, with a weak D call TRBD1 (6 bases). The CDR3 sequence is 13 residues long. The ends were cut back, 4 bases at V and 8 bases at J, with 12 bases in the middle. Germline V gene data show CDR1 as LNHDA and CDR2 as SQIVND (reference sequence). The CDR3 sequence: CASSNRARDEQFF. DNA for the CDR3: TGTGCCAGTAGTAACAGGGCCCGGGATGAGCAGTTCTTC.